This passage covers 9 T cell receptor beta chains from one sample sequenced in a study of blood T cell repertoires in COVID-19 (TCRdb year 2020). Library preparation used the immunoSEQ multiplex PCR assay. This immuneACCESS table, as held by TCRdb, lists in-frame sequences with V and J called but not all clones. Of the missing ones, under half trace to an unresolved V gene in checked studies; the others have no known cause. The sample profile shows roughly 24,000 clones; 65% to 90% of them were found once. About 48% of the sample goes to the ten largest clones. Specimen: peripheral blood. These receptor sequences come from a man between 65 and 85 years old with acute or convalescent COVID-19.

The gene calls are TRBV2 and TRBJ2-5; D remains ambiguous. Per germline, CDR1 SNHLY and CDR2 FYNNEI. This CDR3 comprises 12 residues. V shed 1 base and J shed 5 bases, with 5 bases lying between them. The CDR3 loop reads CASSEGRETQYF. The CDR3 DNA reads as TGTGCCAGCAGTGAAGGGCGGGAGACCCAGTACTTC.

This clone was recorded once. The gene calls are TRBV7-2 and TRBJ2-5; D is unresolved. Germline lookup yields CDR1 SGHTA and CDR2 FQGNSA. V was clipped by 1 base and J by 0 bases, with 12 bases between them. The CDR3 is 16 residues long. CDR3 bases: TGTGCCAGCAGCTTAGGACTGAACGGGTACCAAGAGACCCAGTACTTC. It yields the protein CASSLGLNGYQETQYF.

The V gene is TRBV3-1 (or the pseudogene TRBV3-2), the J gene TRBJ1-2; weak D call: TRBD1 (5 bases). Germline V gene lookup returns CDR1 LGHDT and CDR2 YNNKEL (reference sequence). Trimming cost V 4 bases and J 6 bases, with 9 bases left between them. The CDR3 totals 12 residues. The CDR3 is CASSRRADGYTF. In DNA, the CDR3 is TGTGCCAGCAGCCGCAGGGCAGATGGCTACACCTTC.

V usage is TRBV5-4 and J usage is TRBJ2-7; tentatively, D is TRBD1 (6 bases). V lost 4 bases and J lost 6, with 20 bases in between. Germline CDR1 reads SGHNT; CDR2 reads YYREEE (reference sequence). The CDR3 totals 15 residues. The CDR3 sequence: CASSPRLGTRGEQYF. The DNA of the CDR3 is TGTGCCAGCAGCCCGCGCTTGGGGACACGGGGCGAGCAGTACTTC.

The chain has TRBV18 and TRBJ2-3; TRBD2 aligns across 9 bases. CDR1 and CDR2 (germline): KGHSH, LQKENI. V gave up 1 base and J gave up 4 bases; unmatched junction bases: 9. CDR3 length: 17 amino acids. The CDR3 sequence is CASSPRSPAGGPDTQYF. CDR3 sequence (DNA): TGTGCCAGCTCACCACGAAGCCCAGCGGGGGGCCCAGATACGCAGTATTTT. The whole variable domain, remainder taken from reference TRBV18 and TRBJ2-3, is NAGVMQNPRHLVRRRGQEARLRCSPMKGHSHVYWYRQLPEEGLKFMVYLQKENIIDESGMPKERFSAEFPKEGPSILRIQQVVRGDSAAYFCASSPRSPAGGPDTQYFGPGTRLTVL.

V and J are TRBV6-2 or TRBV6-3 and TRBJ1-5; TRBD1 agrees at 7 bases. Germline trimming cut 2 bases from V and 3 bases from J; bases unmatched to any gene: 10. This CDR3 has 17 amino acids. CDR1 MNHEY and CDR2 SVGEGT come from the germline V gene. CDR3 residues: CASSYRPTGVDNQPQHF. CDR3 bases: TGTGCCAGCAGTTACCGACCAACAGGGGTAGACAATCAGCCCCAGCATTTT.

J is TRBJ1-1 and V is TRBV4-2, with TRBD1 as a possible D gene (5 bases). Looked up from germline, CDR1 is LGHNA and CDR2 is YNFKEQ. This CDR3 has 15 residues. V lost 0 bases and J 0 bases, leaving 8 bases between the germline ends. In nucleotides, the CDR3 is TGTGCCAGCAGCCAAGAAGGGGATCTGAACACTGAAGCTTTCTTT. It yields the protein CASSQEGDLNTEAFF.

The CDR3 nucleotides are TGTGCCAGTAGTATAGGACAGTCAGCCTCCTACGAGCAGTACTTC. Amino acids: CASSIGQSASYEQYF. The V call is TRBV19, the J call TRBJ2-7, with D maybe TRBD1 (5 bases). The ends were cut back, 1 base at V and 0 bases at J, with 10 bases in the middle. Looked up from germline, CDR1 is LNHDA and CDR2 is SQIVND (reference sequence). This CDR3 comprises 15 residues.

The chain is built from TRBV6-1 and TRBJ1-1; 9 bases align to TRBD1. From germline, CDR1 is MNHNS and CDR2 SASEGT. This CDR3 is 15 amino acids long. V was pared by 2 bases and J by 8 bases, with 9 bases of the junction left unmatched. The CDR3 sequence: CASSEQQGAASEAFF. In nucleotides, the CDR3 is TGTGCCAGCAGTGAACAACAGGGGGCGGCTTCGGAAGCTTTCTTT.